These T cell receptor beta chains were read from a single sample in a study of T cells after yellow fever vaccination. TCRdb itself ran the 5' RACE reads through MiXCR, one entry per CDR3 protein. The data show a few hundred thousand distinct CDR3 sequences, with under 7.5% seen just once and about 15% held by the top ten. Sequencing was performed on PBMCs, taken 5 days after the yellow fever booster vaccination. These receptors originate from a man aged 25-45 years who received the YFV17D yellow fever vaccine. CDR3s include the opening cysteine and the closing phenylalanine or tryptophan. D genes are given only for firm matches. Some rows mark clone size as missing; the rest say once, few, many or name a class of expanded clone.

len	v_gene	d_gene	j_gene	abundance	CDR3aa	CDR3nt
19	TRBV27	-	TRBJ2-7	few	CASSTHLRIRGPRFYEQYF	TGTGCCAGCAGTACTCACCTACGCATCCGGGGGCCGAGGTTTTACGAGCAGTACTTC
15	TRBV12-3/TRBV12-4	TRBD1	TRBJ1-2	many	CASSSRQGKPGGYTF	TGTGCCAGCAGTTCCCGACAGGGAAAGCCTGGGGGCTACACCTTC
14	TRBV11-3	-	TRBJ2-2	few	CASSFGGITGELFF	TGTGCCAGCAGCTTCGGGGGAATCACCGGGGAGCTGTTTTTT
14	TRBV5-1	-	TRBJ2-7	many	CASSLAGGRGEQYF	TGCGCCAGCAGCTTGGCTGGTGGGCGCGGTGAGCAGTACTTC
15	TRBV4-3	TRBD1	TRBJ2-7	-	CASSQDGTGAYEQYF	TGCGCCAGCAGCCAAGACGGGACAGGGGCGTACGAGCAGTACTTC
13	TRBV7-6	-	TRBJ2-7	many	CASSLEGGHEQYF	TGTGCCAGCAGCTTAGAAGGAGGGCACGAGCAGTACTTC
15	TRBV10-1	-	TRBJ2-2	-	CASSEPGAGTGELFF	TGCGCCAGCAGTGAACCGGGAGCGGGTACCGGGGAGCTGTTTTTT
22	TRBV13	-	TRBJ2-7	few	CASSLRSQDKPNPQTPSYEQYF	TGTGCCAGCAGCTTACGTTCTCAAGACAAACCAAATCCCCAAACCCCAAGCTACGAGCAGTACTTC
16	TRBV25-1	TRBD2	TRBJ2-1	few	CASRKGTSGGYNEQFF	TGTGCCAGCAGGAAAGGGACTAGCGGTGGTTACAATGAGCAGTTCTTC
12	TRBV29-1	-	TRBJ2-5	-	CSGGLLPETQYF	TGCAGCGGGGGACTGCTGCCAGAGACCCAGTACTTC
16	TRBV7-2	TRBD1	TRBJ2-5	many	CASSRYGTGGQETQYF	TGTGCCAGCAGCCGTTATGGGACAGGGGGACAAGAGACCCAGTACTTC
14	TRBV29-1	-	TRBJ2-1	once	CSGAVQTVYNEQFF	TGCAGCGGAGCAGTCCAGACGGTCTACAATGAGCAGTTCTTC
12	TRBV29-1	-	TRBJ2-7	few	CSARRGGYEQYF	TGCAGCGCAAGGAGAGGCGGCTACGAGCAGTACTTC
15	TRBV20-1	TRBD1	TRBJ2-1	-	CSASRGDRGYNEQFF	TGCAGTGCTTCCAGGGGAGACAGGGGGTACAATGAGCAGTTCTTC
14	TRBV25-1	-	TRBJ2-3	many	CASSDPRGTDTQYF	TGTGCCAGCAGTGATCCCAGGGGCACAGATACGCAGTATTTT
13	TRBV20-1	-	TRBJ2-1	few	CSASGRSYNEQFF	TGCAGTGCTAGCGGGAGATCGTACAATGAGCAGTTCTTC
14	TRBV10-1	TRBD2	TRBJ2-2	many	CASSTSGSAGELFF	TGCGCCAGCAGTACTAGCGGGAGTGCCGGGGAGCTGTTTTTT
15	TRBV4-2	TRBD2	TRBJ2-1	few	CASSQVGLAPNEQFF	TGTGCCAGCAGCCAAGTTGGACTAGCACCCAATGAGCAGTTCTTC
13	TRBV29-1	-	TRBJ2-7	many	CSVLTGSSYEQYF	TGCAGCGTCTTGACAGGTAGTTCGTACGAGCAGTACTTC
18	TRBV3-1	TRBD2	TRBJ2-3	many	CASSQDLGLAGISDTQYF	TGTGCCAGCAGCCAAGATCTTGGACTAGCGGGAATATCAGATACGCAGTATTTT
16	TRBV4-3	-	TRBJ1-6	-	CASSQGGGGINSPLHF	TGCGCCAGCAGCCAAGGTGGGGGGGGAATTAATTCACCCCTCCACTTT
19	TRBV23-1	TRBD2	TRBJ2-2	-	CASSPTGYEWRESTGELFF	TGCGCCAGCAGTCCGACGGGGTACGAGTGGCGGGAGAGTACCGGGGAGCTGTTTTTT